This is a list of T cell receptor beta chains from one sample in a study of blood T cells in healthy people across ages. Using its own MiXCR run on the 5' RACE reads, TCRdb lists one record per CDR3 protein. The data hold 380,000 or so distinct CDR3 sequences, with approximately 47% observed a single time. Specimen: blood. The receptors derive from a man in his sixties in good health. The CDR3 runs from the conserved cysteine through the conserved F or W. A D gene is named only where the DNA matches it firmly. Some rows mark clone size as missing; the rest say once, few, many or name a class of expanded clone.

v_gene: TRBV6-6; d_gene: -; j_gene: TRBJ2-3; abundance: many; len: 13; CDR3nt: TGTGCCAGCACGGCGGGTAGCACAGATACGCAGTATTTT; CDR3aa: CASTAGSTDTQYF
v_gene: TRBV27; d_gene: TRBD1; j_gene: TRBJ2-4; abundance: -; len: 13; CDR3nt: TGTGCCAGCAGTCGGACAGGGAAAAACATTCAGTACTTC; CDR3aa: CASSRTGKNIQYF
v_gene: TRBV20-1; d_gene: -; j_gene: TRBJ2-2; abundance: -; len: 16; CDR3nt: TGCAGTGCTAGAGATGAGGAGGCAGAAAACACCGGGGAGCTGTTTTTT; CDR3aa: CSARDEEAENTGELFF
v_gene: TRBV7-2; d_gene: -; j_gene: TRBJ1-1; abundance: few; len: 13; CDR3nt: TGTGCCAGCAGGTGGGCCCCTGGCACTGAAGCTTTCTTT; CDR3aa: CASRWAPGTEAFF
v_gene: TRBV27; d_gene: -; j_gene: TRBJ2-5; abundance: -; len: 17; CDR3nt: TGTGCCAGCAGTTCGGCAAAAAATTGGAGGAACCAAGAGACCCAGTACTTC; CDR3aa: CASSSAKNWRNQETQYF
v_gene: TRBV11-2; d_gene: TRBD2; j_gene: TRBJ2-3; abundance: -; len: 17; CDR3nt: TGTGCCAGCAGCTTAGGGACTAGCGGGAAAAGCACAGATACGCAGTATTTT; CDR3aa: CASSLGTSGKSTDTQYF
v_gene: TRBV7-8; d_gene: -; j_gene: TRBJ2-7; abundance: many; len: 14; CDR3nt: TGTGCCAGCAGCTTAGCGGGGCAGTCCTACGAGCAGTACTTC; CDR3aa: CASSLAGQSYEQYF
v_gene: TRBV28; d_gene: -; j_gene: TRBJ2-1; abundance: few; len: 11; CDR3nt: TGTGCCAGCAGCTCCACTCGGGAGCAGTTCTTC; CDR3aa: CASSSTREQFF
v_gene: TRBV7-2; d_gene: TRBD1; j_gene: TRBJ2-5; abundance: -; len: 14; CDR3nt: TGTGCCAGCAGCCGGAGACAGGGACCAGAGACCCAGTACTTC; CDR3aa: CASSRRQGPETQYF
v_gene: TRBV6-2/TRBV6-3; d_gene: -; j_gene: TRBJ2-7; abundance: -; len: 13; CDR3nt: TGTGCCAGCGAGGACAGTAGCTCCTACGAGCAGTACTTC; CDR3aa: CASEDSSSYEQYF
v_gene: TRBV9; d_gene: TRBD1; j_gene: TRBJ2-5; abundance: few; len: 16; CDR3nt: TGTGCCAGCAGCGCCCGGGACAGGGGGCGCGAAGAGACCCAGTACTTC; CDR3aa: CASSARDRGREETQYF
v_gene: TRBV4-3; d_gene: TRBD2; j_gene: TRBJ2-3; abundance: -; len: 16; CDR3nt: TGCGCCAGCAGCCATCTAGCGGGAGGGGGTGCAGATACGCAGTATTTT; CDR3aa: CASSHLAGGGADTQYF
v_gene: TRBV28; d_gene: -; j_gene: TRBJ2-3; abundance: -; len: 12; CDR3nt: TGTGCCAGCAGTCGAGAGCCAGATACGCAGTATTTT; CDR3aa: CASSREPDTQYF
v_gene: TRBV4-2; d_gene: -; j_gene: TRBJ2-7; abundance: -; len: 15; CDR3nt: TGTGCCAGCAGCCAAGGCGGCAGGGCATCCTACGAGCAGTACTTC; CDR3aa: CASSQGGRASYEQYF
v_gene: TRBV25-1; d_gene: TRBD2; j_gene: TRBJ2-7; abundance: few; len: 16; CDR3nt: TGTGCCAGCAGTGAAGGGTTAGCGGGAAGGGCGGACGAGCAGTACTTC; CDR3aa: CASSEGLAGRADEQYF
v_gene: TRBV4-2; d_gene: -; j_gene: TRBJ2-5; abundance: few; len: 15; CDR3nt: TGTGCCAGCAGCCAAGTCGAACAGGGTCAAGAGACCCAGTACTTC; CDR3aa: CASSQVEQGQETQYF
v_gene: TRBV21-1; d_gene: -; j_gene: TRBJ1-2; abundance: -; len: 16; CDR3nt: TGCACACAGCAGCAAAGCGCCCCGGAAGCCCTATCTGGCTACACCTTC; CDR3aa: CTQQQSAPEALSGYTF
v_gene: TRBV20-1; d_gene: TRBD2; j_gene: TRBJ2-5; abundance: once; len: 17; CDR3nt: TGCAGTGCTAGAGATCCCTTCACTAGCGGAACACAAGAGACCCAGTACTTC; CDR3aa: CSARDPFTSGTQETQYF
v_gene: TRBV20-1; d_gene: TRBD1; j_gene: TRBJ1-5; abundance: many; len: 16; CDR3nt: TGCAGTGCTAGAGGGGACAGGGGTCGTCAGAATCAGCCCCAGCATTTT; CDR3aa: CSARGDRGRQNQPQHF
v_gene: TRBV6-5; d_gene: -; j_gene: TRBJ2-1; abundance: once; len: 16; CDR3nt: TGTGCCAGCAGTCTAGTTACCCGGACCACCCGGAATGAGCAGTTCTTC; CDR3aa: CASSLVTRTTRNEQFF
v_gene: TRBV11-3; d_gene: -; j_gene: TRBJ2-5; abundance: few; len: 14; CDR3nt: TGTGCCAGCAGCTTACCCGGGAGCAGGGATGAGCAGTACTTC; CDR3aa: CASSLPGSRDEQYF
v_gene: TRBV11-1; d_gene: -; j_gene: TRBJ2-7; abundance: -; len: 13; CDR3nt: TGTGCCAGCAGCTTGTGGGACTTCCACGAGCAGTACTTC; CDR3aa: CASSLWDFHEQYF
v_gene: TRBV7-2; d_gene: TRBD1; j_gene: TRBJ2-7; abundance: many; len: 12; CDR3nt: TGTGCCAGCAGCCCACAGGGGCTGGAGCAGTACTTC; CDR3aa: CASSPQGLEQYF
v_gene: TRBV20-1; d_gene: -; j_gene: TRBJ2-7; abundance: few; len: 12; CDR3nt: TGCAGTGCTAGAGTTACGAGCTACGAGCAGTACTTC; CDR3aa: CSARVTSYEQYF
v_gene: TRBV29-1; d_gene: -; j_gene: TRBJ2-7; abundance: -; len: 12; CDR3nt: TGCAGCGTGGGGGGCGGCCCCTACGAGCAGTACTTC; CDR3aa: CSVGGGPYEQYF
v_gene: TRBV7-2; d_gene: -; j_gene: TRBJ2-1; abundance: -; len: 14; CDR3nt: TGTGCCAGCAGCTTCCCCGGGACTCGGAATGAGCAGTTCTTC; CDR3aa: CASSFPGTRNEQFF
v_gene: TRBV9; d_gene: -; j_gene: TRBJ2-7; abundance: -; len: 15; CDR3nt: TGTGCCAGCAGCGTAGGTCGGAGAGGAGCGGGCGAGCAGTACTTC; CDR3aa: CASSVGRRGAGEQYF
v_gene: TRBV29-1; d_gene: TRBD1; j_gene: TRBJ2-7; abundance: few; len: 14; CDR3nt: TGCAGCGTCTCCACCCAGACAGGGAACTACGAGCAGTACTTC; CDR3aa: CSVSTQTGNYEQYF
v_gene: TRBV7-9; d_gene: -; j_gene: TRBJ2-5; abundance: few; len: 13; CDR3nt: TGTGCCAGCAGCTCCCCGGGGTCGGAGACCCAGTACTTC; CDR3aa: CASSSPGSETQYF
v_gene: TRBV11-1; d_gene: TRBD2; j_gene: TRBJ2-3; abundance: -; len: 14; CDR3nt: TGTGCCAGCAGTCGACTAGCGGCGGGAGATACGCAGTATTTT; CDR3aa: CASSRLAAGDTQYF
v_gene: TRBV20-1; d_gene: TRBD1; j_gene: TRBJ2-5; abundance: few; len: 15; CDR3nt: TGCAGTGCTAGGTCGACCAAGGACAGGATAGAGACCCAGTACTTC; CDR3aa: CSARSTKDRIETQYF
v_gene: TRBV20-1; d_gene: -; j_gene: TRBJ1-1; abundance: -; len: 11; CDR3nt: TGCAGTGCTAGGAGCAACACTGAAGCTTTCTTT; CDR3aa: CSARSNTEAFF
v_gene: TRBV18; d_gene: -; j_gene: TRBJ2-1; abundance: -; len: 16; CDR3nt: TGTGCCAGCTCACCACCGTGGGAGGTCTCCTACAATGGGCAGTTCTTC; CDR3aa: CASSPPWEVSYNGQFF
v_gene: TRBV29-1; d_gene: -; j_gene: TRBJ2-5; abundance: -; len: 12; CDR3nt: TGCAGCGTTGATTTTCAGCAAGAGACCCAGTACTTC; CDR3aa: CSVDFQQETQYF
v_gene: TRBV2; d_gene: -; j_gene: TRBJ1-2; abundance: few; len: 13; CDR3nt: TGTGCCAGCAGTGTAAAGTTAGCCGAGAGCTACACCTTC; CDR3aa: CASSVKLAESYTF
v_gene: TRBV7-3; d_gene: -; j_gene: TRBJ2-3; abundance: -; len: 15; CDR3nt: TGTGCCAGCAGCTTAATGGGGACACCCACAGATACGCAGTATTTT; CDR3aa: CASSLMGTPTDTQYF
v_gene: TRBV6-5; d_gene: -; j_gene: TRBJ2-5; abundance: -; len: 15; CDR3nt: TGTGCCAGCAGTTCAAACCCCCTCGCCCCGCGAGAGCAGTACTTC; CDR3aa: CASSSNPLAPREQYF
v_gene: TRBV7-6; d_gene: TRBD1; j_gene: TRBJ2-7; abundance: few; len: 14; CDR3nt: TGTGCCAGCAGCTCGGACAGGGGTGGCTACGAGCAGTACTTC; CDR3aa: CASSSDRGGYEQYF
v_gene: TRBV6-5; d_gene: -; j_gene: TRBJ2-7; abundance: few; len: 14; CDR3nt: TGTGCCAGCAGTTACGAACCCCAGTCCTACGAGCAGTACTTC; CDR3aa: CASSYEPQSYEQYF
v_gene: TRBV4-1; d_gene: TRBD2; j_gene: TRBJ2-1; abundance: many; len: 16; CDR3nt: TGCGCCAGCAGCCACGCCACTAGCGGGGCCTACAATGAGCAGTTCTTC; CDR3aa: CASSHATSGAYNEQFF
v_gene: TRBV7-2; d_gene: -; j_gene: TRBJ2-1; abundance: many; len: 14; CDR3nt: TGTGCCAGCAGATGGGGCGGGTATAACAATGAGCAGTTCTTC; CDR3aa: CASRWGGYNNEQFF
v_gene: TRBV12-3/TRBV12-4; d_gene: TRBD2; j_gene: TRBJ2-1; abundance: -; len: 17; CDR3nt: TGTGCCAGCAGGGGACTAGCGGGGACGCAGGGGGGGGGTGAGCAGTTCTTC; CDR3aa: CASRGLAGTQGGGEQFF
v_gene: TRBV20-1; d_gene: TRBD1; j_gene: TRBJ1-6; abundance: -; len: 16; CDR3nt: TGCAGTGCTAGAGAAGGGGGACAGCAATATAATTCACCCCTCCACTTT; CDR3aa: CSAREGGQQYNSPLHF
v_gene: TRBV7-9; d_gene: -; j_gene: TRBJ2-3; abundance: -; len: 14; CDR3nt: TGTGCCAGCAGCCACGCAGGCAGCACAGATACGCAGTATTTT; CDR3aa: CASSHAGSTDTQYF
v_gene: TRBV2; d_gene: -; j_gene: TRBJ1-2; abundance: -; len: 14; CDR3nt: TGTGCCAGCAGCCCCGTCGCTGGGATGGGGGGCTACACCTTC; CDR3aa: CASSPVAGMGGYTF
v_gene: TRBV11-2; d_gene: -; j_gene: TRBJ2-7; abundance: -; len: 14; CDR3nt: TGTGCCAGCAGACTGCGGGACGCAAACTACGAGCAGTACTTC; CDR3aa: CASRLRDANYEQYF
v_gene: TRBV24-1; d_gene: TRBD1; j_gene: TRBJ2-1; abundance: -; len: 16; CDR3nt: TGTGCCACCAGTGATCGGACAGGGGGCCTTTTGCATGAGCAGTTCTTC; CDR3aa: CATSDRTGGLLHEQFF